What follows are 23 T cell receptor beta chains derived from one specimen sequenced in a study of lymphopenia after photon versus proton radiotherapy. TCRdb keeps only in-frame clones here, not all; method: immunoSEQ multiplex PCR. The sample has under 75,000 clones; approximately 90% are singletons. Sequenced material: peripheral blood, taken from a patient treated with photon-based radiotherapy. Every receptor here comes from a woman in her 40s with cholangiocarcinoma.

V gene TRBV5-1 combines with J gene TRBJ2-7; D gene unclear. Germline lookup yields CDR1 SGHRS and CDR2 YFSETQ. Between the trimmed V and J ends, which lost 6 bases and 0 bases, there was a span of 10 bases. The CDR3 is 13 residues long. The CDR3 DNA reads TGCGCCAGCACCAATCCCCCCTCCTACGAGCAGTACTTC. This translates into CASTNPPSYEQYF.

Comment on this clone: Within the sample, other DNA sequences also encode this same CDR3. V is TRBV9 and J is TRBJ2-7, with D perhaps TRBD2 (6 bases). This CDR3 has 14 residues. CDR1 is SGDLS and CDR2 is YYNGEE in the germline V gene. V was trimmed by 2 bases and J by 3 bases, leaving 12 bases between them. CDR3 loop: CASSVGGPSYEQYF. Written as DNA, the CDR3 is TGTGCCAGCAGCGTGGGGGGACCAAGCTACGAGCAGTACTTC.

V and J are TRBV19 and TRBJ1-4; no reliable D call. Germline assignment: CDR1 LNHDA and CDR2 SQIVND (reference sequence). The ends were cut back, 7 bases at V and 8 bases at J, with 14 bases in the middle. The CDR3 contains 13 residues. CDR3: CASNPGGLEKLFF. CDR3 nucleotide sequence: TGTGCCAGTAACCCCGGCGGTCTCGAAAAACTGTTTTTT.

The table lists this clone with a count of one. V is TRBV4-1 and J is TRBJ1-1; D not certain. From germline, CDR1 is MGHRA and CDR2 YSYEKL. This CDR3 region has 16 residues. V was clipped by 3 bases and J by 4 bases, with 18 bases between them. CDR3 sequence: CASSHPPLGTLTEAFF. The DNA of the CDR3 is TGCGCCAGCAGCCACCCTCCTCTGGGCACGCTCACTGAAGCTTTCTTT.

The rearrangement links TRBV21-1 to TRBJ2-5. TRBV21-1 is an annotated pseudogene. CDR3 length: 16 amino acids. CDR3 protein: CASSPVGSKRVETQYF. The CDR3 bases are TGTGCCAGCAGCCCAGTCGGAAGTAAAAGGGTTGAGACCCAGTACTTC.

The J gene is TRBJ2-1, the V gene TRBV6-1; D perhaps matches TRBD2 (5 bases). Germline CDR1 is MNHNS and CDR2 is SASEGT. V lost 8 bases to trimming and J lost 4 bases, with 18 bases between them. This CDR3 spans 15 amino acids. This CDR3 reads CASQAERSHYNEQFF. The CDR3 DNA reads TGTGCCAGCCAAGCGGAGCGGTCTCATTACAATGAGCAGTTCTTC.

The V and J genes are TRBV21-1 and TRBJ1-1; TRBD1, the D gene given by the table, was not confirmed from the DNA. TRBV21-1 has pseudogene status. CDR3 length equals 14 residues. The CDR3 DNA is TGTGCCAGCCGGGACAGGGGCGTGAACACTGAAGCTTTCTTT. This sequence encodes CASRDRGVNTEAFF.

This sequence joins TRBV5-1 and TRBJ1-1, with D tentatively TRBD1 (5 bases). The germline V gene has CDR1 SGHRS and CDR2 YFSETQ. CDR3 length: 14 residues. Deletions cut 5 bases from V and 4 bases from J, with 15 bases between. CDR3 loop: CASSSTGAATEAFF. The CDR3 nucleotides read TGCGCCAGCAGTTCCACCGGGGCAGCCACTGAAGCTTTCTTT.

The genes are TRBV25-1 and TRBJ2-1; D gene ambiguous. This CDR3 has 16 amino acids. V gave up 0 bases and J gave up 8 bases, with 17 bases separating them. Per germline, CDR1 MGHDK and CDR2 SYGVNS. The CDR3 loop is CASSEYGRRVIDEQFF. In nucleotides, the CDR3 is TGTGCCAGCAGTGAATACGGAAGAAGAGTTATCGATGAGCAGTTCTTC.

The chain uses TRBV6-5 and TRBJ1-1; TRBD1 matches 11 bases. CDR1 and CDR2 (germline): MNHEY, SVGAGI. The V and J ends lost 9 bases and 7 bases, in that order; junction bases with no gene match: 7. The CDR3 consists of 13 residues. CDR3 sequence: CASRTGGRGEAFF. CDR3 nucleotides: TGTGCCAGTAGGACAGGGGGCCGGGGTGAAGCTTTCTTT.

The chain carries TRBV27 and TRBJ2-7; the D gene could be TRBD1 or TRBD2 (6 bases each). The CDR3 consists of 17 residues. Germline CDR1 is MNHEY and CDR2 is SMNVEV (reference sequence). Trimming removed 7 bases at V and 0 bases at J, with 22 bases between. CDR3 sequence: CASIRRVRGGGSYEQYF. The CDR3 coding sequence is TGTGCCAGCATTAGGAGGGTAAGAGGGGGAGGCTCCTACGAGCAGTACTTC.

This chain connects TRBV5-5 to TRBJ2-1, with D uncertain. With 2 bases removed from V and 10 bases from J, the gap between germline ends came to 22 bases. The CDR3 loop spans 16 amino acids. Germline values: CDR1 SGHKS, CDR2 YYEKEE (reference sequence). In DNA form, the CDR3 reads TGTGCCAGCAGCTTAAAGGGTGGGGAAACCCTGGAAGAGCAGTTCTTC. Amino acids: CASSLKGGETLEEQFF.

The chain uses TRBV19 and TRBJ1-2; 7 bases agree with TRBD1. The CDR3 runs 14 residues. CDR1 and CDR2 from the germline V gene are LNHDA and SQIVND (reference sequence). V lost 4 bases, J lost 2 bases, and 4 bases stayed unmatched. The CDR3 DNA reads as TGTGCCAGTAGTAAGACAGGGAGGAACTATGGCTACACCTTC. Translating gives CASSKTGRNYGYTF.

This clone was picked up a small number of times. The chain links TRBV2 to TRBJ1-5; D is unclear. V dropped 2 bases and J dropped 12 bases, with 11 bases sitting between them. This CDR3 is built from 12 residues. CDR1 is SNHLY, CDR2 FYNNEI, per germline. CDR3 bases: TGTGCCAGCAGTGAAAGGTCGGCTCTCCAGCATTTT. Protein sequence: CASSERSALQHF.

The chain is built from TRBV9 and TRBJ2-7; TRBD2 matches at 8 bases. Per germline, CDR1 SGDLS and CDR2 YYNGEE. The CDR3 loop spans 16 amino acids. The junction had 8 bases not matched to a gene; V was cut back by 0 bases and J by 3 bases. As DNA, the CDR3 is TGTGCCAGCAGCGTAGGTGGTAGCGGGAATTTCTACGAGCAGTACTTC. Translated: CASSVGGSGNFYEQYF.

This clone was detected once. This rearrangement joins TRBV11-2 to TRBJ2-1; TRBD1 might be the D (5 bases). CDR1 is SGHAT and CDR2 is FQNNGV in the germline V gene. V was trimmed by 5 bases and J by 6 bases, leaving 11 bases between them. This CDR3 comprises 13 residues. The CDR3 sequence: CASSAGIFNEQFF. The CDR3 coding sequence is TGTGCCAGCAGCGCAGGGATATTCAATGAGCAGTTCTTC.

The DNA for the CDR3 is TGCGCCAGCAGTGAGTCGAGGACAGGTTGGGTCTATGGCTACACCTTC. This codes for CASSESRTGWVYGYTF. The chain links TRBV10-2 to TRBJ1-2; TRBD1 matches 7 bases. This CDR3 comprises 16 residues. V was clipped by 0 bases and J by 4 bases; unmatched bases: 8. CDR1 is WSHSY, CDR2 SAAADI, per germline.

This rearrangement joins TRBV19 to TRBJ2-6, with 8 positions matching TRBD1. V shed 1 base, J shed 0 bases, and the junction held 8 bases outside the gene matches. This CDR3 contains 19 residues. Per the germline V gene, CDR1 is LNHDA and CDR2 is SQIVND (reference sequence). Written as DNA, the CDR3 is TGTGCCAGTAGTATAGTTCCAGGGGGCCTCACCTCTGGGGCCAACGTCCTGACTTTC. Translation: CASSIVPGGLTSGANVLTF.

The chain combines TRBV25-1 with TRBJ1-1; a weak D match, TRBD1 (6 bases). The CDR3 contains 13 residues. V was clipped by 10 bases and J by 7 bases, with 19 bases between them. The germline CDR1 and CDR2 sequences are MGHDK and SYGVNS. This chain's CDR3 is CAIEKGVTGEAFF. CDR3 DNA: TGTGCCATTGAAAAGGGGGTGACGGGTGAAGCTTTCTTT.

CDR3 sequence: CASSDSGIIFTDTQYF. The CDR3 DNA sequence: TGTGCCAGCAGTGATTCAGGGATAATTTTTACAGATACGCAGTATTTT. The chain has TRBV2 and TRBJ2-3; D is possibly TRBD1 (5 bases). CDR1 SNHLY and CDR2 FYNNEI come from the germline V gene. The V and J ends lost 3 bases and 3 bases respectively, with 16 bases between them. This CDR3 is 16 amino acids long.

The J gene is TRBJ2-5, the V gene TRBV30; 8 nucleotides align to TRBD2. CDR3 length: 16 amino acids. Germline V lookup: CDR1 GTSNPN, CDR2 SVGIG (reference sequence). Unmatched junction bases numbered 11, after V lost 4 bases and J lost 1 base. CDR3 bases: TGTGCCTGGACCGGGGGGGGCGGGAGGACCCAAGAGACCCAGTACTTC. It specifies CAWTGGGGRTQETQYF.

The genes are TRBV9 and TRBJ1-2; TRBD1 aligns across 9 bases. The CDR3 is made up of 16 amino acids. Germline CDR1 and CDR2: SGDLS and YYNGEE. The V segment lost 3 bases and the J segment 4 bases; nucleotides outside the gene matches: 10. CDR3 residues: CASSGGIQGAGYGYTF. The DNA for the CDR3 is TGTGCCAGCAGCGGAGGGATACAGGGGGCTGGCTATGGCTACACCTTC.

This chain joins TRBV19 and TRBJ2-1; 15 positions agree with TRBD2. This CDR3 region has 16 residues. The V segment lost 5 bases and the J segment 7 bases; nucleotides outside the gene matches: 6. The V gene's germline CDR1 is LNHDA and CDR2 SQIVND (reference sequence). The CDR3 DNA sequence: TGTGCCAGTAGTGGTCCCGGGACTAGCGGGAGGAATGAGCAGTTCTTC. This encodes CASSGPGTSGRNEQFF.